This TCR beta chain stems from a study of blood T cell repertoires in COVID-19. Measured with immunoSEQ multiplex PCR; TCRdb has only the in-frame clones, and not every one. The sample carries 40,000 to 45,000 clones, less than 70% recorded once. This clone was found a few times. V lost 0 bases and J lost 3, with 5 bases in between. The germline CDR1 and CDR2 sequences are KGHSY and FQNENV. There are 13 residues in the CDR3. V is TRBV16 and J is TRBJ1-2; D gene ambiguous. The sequenced sample was peripheral blood. This TCR was recovered from a man at least 80 years old with acute or convalescent COVID-19. Here the CDR3 reads CASSQSEDYGYTF. Written as DNA, the CDR3 is TGTGCCAGCAGCCAATCGGAGGACTATGGCTACACCTTC.